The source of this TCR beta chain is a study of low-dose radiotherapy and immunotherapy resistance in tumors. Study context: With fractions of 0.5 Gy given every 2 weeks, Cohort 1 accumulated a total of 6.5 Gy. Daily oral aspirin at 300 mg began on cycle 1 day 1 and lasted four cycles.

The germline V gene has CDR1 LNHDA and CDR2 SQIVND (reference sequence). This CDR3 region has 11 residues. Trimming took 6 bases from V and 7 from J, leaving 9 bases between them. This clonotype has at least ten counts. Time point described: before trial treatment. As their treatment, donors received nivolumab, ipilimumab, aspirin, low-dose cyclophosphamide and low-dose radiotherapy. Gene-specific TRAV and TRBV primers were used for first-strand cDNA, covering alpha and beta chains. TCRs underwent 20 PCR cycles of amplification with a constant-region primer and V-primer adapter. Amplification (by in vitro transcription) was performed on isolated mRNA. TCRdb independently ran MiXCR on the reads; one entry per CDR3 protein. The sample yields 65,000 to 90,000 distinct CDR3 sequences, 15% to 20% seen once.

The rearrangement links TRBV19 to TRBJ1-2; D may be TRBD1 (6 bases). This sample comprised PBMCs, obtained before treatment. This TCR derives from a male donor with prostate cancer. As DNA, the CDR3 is TGTGCCAGTAGGAGGGGGACTGGCTACACCTTC. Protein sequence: CASRRGTGYTF.